Below are 11 T cell receptor beta chains sequenced from a single sample in a study of cytomegalovirus exposure and HLA in healthy donors. The PCR used 60 Vbeta and 13 Jbeta primers. Assay used: immunoSEQ multiplex PCR; TCRdb lists only in-frame clones, some missing. The sample has around 92,000 clones, 81% seen once. Input material: PBMCs. These receptor sequences come from a girl aged 2 to 9 in good health and CMV-seropositive.

The chain has TRBV30 and TRBJ2-1; D may be TRBD2 (5 bases). The V end lost 5 bases, the J end lost 0 bases, and 11 bases lay between the germline ends. Germline V lookup: CDR1 GTSNPN, CDR2 SVGIG (reference sequence). The CDR3 is made up of 14 amino acids. The CDR3 loop reads CAWWRKSSYNEQFF. The CDR3 DNA is TGTGCCTGGTGGAGGAAGAGCTCCTACAATGAGCAGTTCTTC.

The genes are TRBV30 and TRBJ1-2; 11 nucleotides line up with TRBD1. J lost 4 bases, V lost 3 bases, and 4 bases had no gene match. Germline V CDR1 and CDR2: GTSNPN, SVGIG (reference sequence). This CDR3 has 14 amino acids. In nucleotides, the CDR3 is TGTGCCTGGAGCGAAGGGACAGGGGGCTATGGCTACACCTTC. Its translation: CAWSEGTGGYGYTF.

The rearrangement links TRBV2 to TRBJ2-7; 11 nucleotides agree with TRBD1. The V gene end was trimmed by 6 bases and the J gene end by 3 bases; junction bases not matched to a gene: 10. The CDR3 is made up of 16 amino acids. CDR1 is SNHLY and CDR2 is FYNNEI in the germline V gene. Here the CDR3 DNA reads TGTGCCAGCAGACTCGAGGCCGGGACAGGGGGCTACGAGCAGTACTTC. Its protein product is CASRLEAGTGGYEQYF. The variable domain in full, with the rest retrieved from reference TRBV2 and TRBJ2-7, is EPEVTQTPSHQVTQMGQEVILRCVPISNHLYFYWYRQILGQKVEFLVSFYNNEISEKSEIFDDQFSVERPDGSNFTLKIRSTKLEDSAMYFCASRLEAGTGGYEQYFGPGTRLTVT.

This chain connects TRBV30 to TRBJ1-1; TRBD1 aligns across 11 bases. The CDR3 covers 18 residues. V gave up 0 bases and J gave up 1 base; unmatched junction bases: 10. Per germline, CDR1 GTSNPN and CDR2 SVGIG (reference sequence). This chain's CDR3 is CAWSVRGTGGFWNTEAFF. Here the CDR3 DNA reads TGTGCCTGGAGTGTTCGTGGGACAGGGGGTTTTTGGAACACTGAAGCTTTCTTT.

The V and J genes are TRBV29-1 and TRBJ2-1; 10 nucleotides agree with TRBD2. V lost 0 bases to trimming and J lost 4 bases; unmatched junction nucleotides: 12. The CDR3 contains 18 residues. Germline-derived CDR1 and CDR2 are SQVTM and ANQGSEA. The chain's CDR3 is CSVEDPLGLAIGYNEQFF. CDR3 coding DNA: TGCAGCGTTGAAGACCCTCTGGGACTAGCGATAGGATACAATGAGCAGTTCTTC.

V gene TRBV7-8 combines with J gene TRBJ2-7, with 8 bases fitting TRBD1. The length of the CDR3 is 14 residues. Germline V gene data show CDR1 as SGHVS and CDR2 as FQNEAQ. V gave up 1 base and J gave up 4 bases; unmatched junction bases: 3. CDR3 sequence (DNA): TGTGCCAGCAGCTTAGTGGGACAGGCTTACGAGCAGTACTTC. This sequence encodes CASSLVGQAYEQYF.

This clone was seen a few times. This chain links TRBV9 with TRBJ1-2; D is perhaps TRBD1 (5 bases). Germline assignment: CDR1 SGDLS and CDR2 YYNGEE. Trimming removed 7 bases at V and 0 bases at J, with 16 bases between. This CDR3 has 15 residues. The CDR3 is CASSALTESNYGYTF. CDR3 nucleotides: TGTGCCAGCTCCGCCCTGACAGAATCTAACTATGGCTACACCTTC. The variable domain in full, completed from reference TRBV9 and TRBJ1-2, reads DSGVTQTPKHLITATGQRVTLRCSPRSGDLSVYWYQQSLDQGLQFLIQYYNGEERAKGNILERFSAQQFPDLHSELNLSSLELGDSALYFCASSALTESNYGYTFGSGTRLTVV.

The V gene is TRBV4-1, the J gene TRBJ1-1; D is undetermined. The CDR3 spans 14 residues. Germline CDR1 reads MGHRA; CDR2 reads YSYEKL. V was clipped by 1 base and J by 3 bases, with 9 bases between them. CDR3 amino acids: CASSQARQDTEAFF. CDR3 coding DNA: TGCGCCAGCAGCCAAGCTCGGCAGGACACTGAAGCTTTCTTT.

This clone was picked up one time. The chain couples TRBV5-8 to TRBJ2-3; 12 bases match TRBD2. The CDR3 loop spans 16 amino acids. After removal of 4 bases from V and 4 bases from J, the junction contained 7 bases not matched to a gene. Germline CDR1 reads SGHTS; CDR2 reads YDEGEE. The CDR3 coding sequence is TGTGCCAGCAGCCCCGGACTAGCGGGATCGTCAGATACGCAGTATTTT. Its translation: CASSPGLAGSSDTQYF.

The J gene is TRBJ1-1, the V gene TRBV27, with 7 bases aligning to TRBD1. Germline V lookup: CDR1 MNHEY, CDR2 SMNVEV (reference sequence). Unmatched junction bases numbered 12, after V lost 2 bases and J lost 6 bases. The CDR3 is 16 residues long. The CDR3 DNA reads TGTGCCAGCAGTTTAGTCCCAGGGGGAACTCTATCTGAAGCTTTCTTT. Its protein product is CASSLVPGGTLSEAFF.

This clone has just a few counts. The chain has TRBV6-5 and TRBJ2-7; 7 nucleotides agree with TRBD1. The CDR3 runs to 15 residues. The V and J ends lost 2 bases and 4 bases, in that order; junction bases with no gene match: 8. Germline V lookup: CDR1 MNHEY, CDR2 SVGAGI. CDR3 protein: CASSYSLQGNYEQYF. For the CDR3, the DNA is TGTGCCAGCAGTTACAGCCTACAGGGGAATTACGAGCAGTACTTC.